A selection of T cell receptor beta chains follows, all from one sample in a study of cytomegalovirus exposure and HLA in healthy donors. Generated by immunoSEQ multiplex PCR, the TCRdb table keeps only in-frame clones and is missing some. The data contain some 150,000 clones, more than 75% of them singletons. The source material was PBMCs. The receptors were gathered from a man younger than 40 in good health and CMV-seropositive. The CDR3 runs from the conserved cysteine through the conserved F or W. A D gene is named only where the DNA matches it firmly. Size is omitted from some rows. Given values are once, few, many or a class for expanded clones.

d_call,cdr3_length,j_call,v_call,clone_size,cdr3_nt,cdr3_aa
TRBD1,17,TRBJ1-5,TRBV4-1,.,TGCGCCAGCAGCCAAGCAACGGGACAGGGCGGGAATCAGCCCCAGCATTTT,CASSQATGQGGNQPQHF
TRBD1,14,TRBJ2-1,TRBV29-1,.,TGCAGCGTTTTTCTGGGACAGAATTACAATGAGCAGTTCTTC,CSVFLGQNYNEQFF
.,14,TRBJ1-2,TRBV29-1,.,TGCAGCGTTGAAGATCCTCTCAGGGTGGGCGGCTACACCTTC,CSVEDPLRVGGYTF
TRBD1,16,TRBJ2-5,TRBV19,.,TGTGCCAGTAGTCCCCCCAGGACAGGGGGCTTCGAGACCCAGTACTTC,CASSPPRTGGFETQYF
TRBD1,18,TRBJ1-3,TRBV7-9,.,TGTGCCAGCAGCCGACTCTCGGGACAGGGGATCTCTGGAAACACCATATATTTT,CASSRLSGQGISGNTIYF
.,14,TRBJ1-1,TRBV11-2,once,TGTGCCAGCAGCACAAGGACAGTCGGACCTGAAGCTTTCTTT,CASSTRTVGPEAFF
TRBD1,13,TRBJ1-2,TRBV6-6,.,TGTGCCAGCAGTTACTCGACAGGGCATGGCTACACCTTC,CASSYSTGHGYTF
TRBD2,14,TRBJ2-7,TRBV7-9,.,TGTGCCAGCAGCCATGGGACTAGCGGTTACGAGCAGTACTTC,CASSHGTSGYEQYF
.,16,TRBJ1-1,TRBV15,.,TGTGCCACCAGCAGAGGGACTGCAGGGGAGAACACTGAAGCTTTCTTT,CATSRGTAGENTEAFF
.,16,TRBJ2-7,TRBV19,once,TGTGCCAGTAGTATAGACGACAGAACCACACCCTACGAGCAGTACTTC,CASSIDDRTTPYEQYF
TRBD1,18,TRBJ1-3,TRBV9,.,TGTGCCAGCAGCGTAAAGGGACGACAGGGCAGCTCTGGAAACACCATATATTTT,CASSVKGRQGSSGNTIYF
.,15,TRBJ1-1,TRBV5-1,.,TGCGCCAGCAGCTTGGACGGGGAGTTGGACACTGAAGCTTTCTTT,CASSLDGELDTEAFF
.,19,TRBJ2-7,TRBV6-4,.,TGTGCCAGCAGTGACTCGAATAGTCCGTTGCTAGCGCGTTACTACGAGCAGTACTTC,CASSDSNSPLLARYYEQYF
TRBD2,15,TRBJ2-1,TRBV7-3,.,TGTGCCAGCAGCGCTACTAGCGGGATTTACAATGAGCAGTTCTTC,CASSATSGIYNEQFF
.,14,TRBJ2-5,TRBV21-1,once,TGTGCCAGCAGCAAGAAGATCTGTCAGGAGACCCAGTACTTC,CASSKKICQETQYF
TRBD1,15,TRBJ2-7,TRBV5-4,.,TGTGCCAGCAGCCCCGGGACAGGGGGGTCCTACGAGCAGTACTTC,CASSPGTGGSYEQYF
TRBD2,16,TRBJ2-5,TRBV11-3,.,TGTGCCAGCAGCCAGACTAGCGGGAGTGGGCAAGAGACCCAGTACTTC,CASSQTSGSGQETQYF
TRBD2,16,TRBJ2-7,TRBV6-1,once,TGTGCCAGCAGTGAAGGACTAGCGGGGGAGGGTTACGAGCAGTACTTC,CASSEGLAGEGYEQYF
.,18,TRBJ2-1,TRBV11-2,.,TGTGCCAGCAGCTTAGATCCCCCAGGCCTCGTCAGTTACAATGAGCAGTTCTTC,CASSLDPPGLVSYNEQFF
.,13,TRBJ1-2,TRBV4-2,.,TGTGCCAGCAGCCAGCAGGGCCTCTATGGCTACACCTTC,CASSQQGLYGYTF
TRBD2,16,TRBJ2-1,TRBV28,.,TGTGCCAGCAGTTTTGTGAGACTAGCGGGGAACAATGAGCAGTTCTTC,CASSFVRLAGNNEQFF
TRBD1,15,TRBJ2-6,TRBV6-1,.,TGTGCCAGCACAGGGGGCTTTTCGGGGGCCAACGTCCTGACTTTC,CASTGGFSGANVLTF
.,13,TRBJ2-5,TRBV27,.,TGTGCCAGCAGTTTATCCGCGGGAGAGACCCAGTACTTC,CASSLSAGETQYF
TRBD1,15,TRBJ1-4,TRBV15,.,TGTGCCACCAGCGGATGGACAGGGCGAGGGGAAAAACTGTTTTTT,CATSGWTGRGEKLFF
.,16,TRBJ1-4,TRBV4-2,once,TGTGCCAGCAGCCAAGATCCGGAGGGGACTAATGAAAAACTGTTTTTT,CASSQDPEGTNEKLFF
.,15,TRBJ1-5,TRBV19,.,TGTGCCAGTACTCCAAACGGACTGAGACATCAGCCCCAGCATTTT,CASTPNGLRHQPQHF
.,12,TRBJ1-2,TRBV5-6,.,TGTGCCAGCAGCTTGATGGGAGGAGGCTACACCTTC,CASSLMGGGYTF
TRBD2,14,TRBJ2-2,TRBV10-3,.,TGTGCCTCCGGGGTGGCGGGAGGCACCGGGGAGCTGTTTTTT,CASGVAGGTGELFF
TRBD1,14,TRBJ1-1,TRBV4-2,.,TGTGCCAGCAGCCAGACAGGGTTTTCAACTGAAGCTTTCTTT,CASSQTGFSTEAFF
.,12,TRBJ2-2,TRBV4-1,.,TGCGCCAGCTCAGAATTCACCGGGGAGCTGTTTTTT,CASSEFTGELFF
TRBD1,15,TRBJ2-3,TRBV15,.,TGTGCCACCAGCCCAGGGGGACGAGGGACAGATACGCAGTATTTT,CATSPGGRGTDTQYF
.,15,TRBJ1-1,TRBV4-2,few,TGTGCCAGCATTCCCAAGTCAGGGTTAAACACTGAAGCTTTCTTT,CASIPKSGLNTEAFF
.,13,TRBJ2-5,TRBV7-9,.,TGTGCCAGCAGCGACAGCGCGGTGGAGACCCAGTACTTC,CASSDSAVETQYF
TRBD1,14,TRBJ2-7,TRBV7-9,.,TGTGCCAGCAGCTCCCGAGACAGGGACCACGAGCAGTACTTC,CASSSRDRDHEQYF
TRBD1,17,TRBJ2-6,TRBV27,.,TGTGCCAGCAGTCACGGACAGGGGGCTTATGGGGCCAACGTCCTGACTTTC,CASSHGQGAYGANVLTF
.,14,TRBJ2-7,TRBV7-9,.,TGTGCCTTCCAGCGGACCCACTCGGGGTACGAGCAGTACTTC,CAFQRTHSGYEQYF
.,14,TRBJ1-1,TRBV18,.,TGTGCCAGCTCACCAGTCGAAGGGGACACTGAAGCTTTCTTT,CASSPVEGDTEAFF
TRBD1,15,TRBJ2-7,TRBV2,.,TGTGCCAGCAGCCGACAGGGGTCCATGGCTTACGAGCAGTACTTC,CASSRQGSMAYEQYF
.,14,TRBJ2-1,TRBV7-3,.,TGTGCCAGTTCCGTTGGACTCAACAACAATGAGCAGTTCTTC,CASSVGLNNNEQFF
TRBD1,14,TRBJ1-1,TRBV19,.,TGTGCCAGTAGTATAGGGGGGACAGACACTGAAGCTTTCTTT,CASSIGGTDTEAFF
TRBD2,13,TRBJ2-1,TRBV27,.,TGTGCCAGCAGTCGCGGGAGAATCGATGAGCAGTTCTTC,CASSRGRIDEQFF